The present TCR beta chain was sequenced within a study of T cells in Graves' hyperthyroidism and ophthalmopathy. RNA transcripts served as the template for amplifying TCR beta CDR3 regions. First-round RT-PCR with HTBI primers amplified the TCR CDR3 region. Each CDR3 protein gets one entry after TCRdb re-called the multiplex PCR reads with MiXCR. The sample shows about 59,000 distinct CDR3 sequences, under 70% of them seen only once. Ophthalmopathy patients showed a Clinical Activity Score of at least 3, NOSPECS grade of at least 4 and duration under 3 months. Fresh 10 ml peripheral blood yielded PBMCs. V was pared by 3 bases and J by 9 bases, with 6 bases of the junction left unmatched. CDR1 is SNHLY, CDR2 FYNNEI, per germline. The CDR3 is 13 residues long.

The TCR comes from a woman aged 60-75 years with Graves' ophthalmopathy. V and J are TRBV2 and TRBJ2-5; 8 bases map to TRBD1. The sequenced sample was blood. In nucleotides, the CDR3 is TGTGCCAGCAGTGACCCCTTGGACAGGGCCCAGTACTTC. Amino acids: CASSDPLDRAQYF.